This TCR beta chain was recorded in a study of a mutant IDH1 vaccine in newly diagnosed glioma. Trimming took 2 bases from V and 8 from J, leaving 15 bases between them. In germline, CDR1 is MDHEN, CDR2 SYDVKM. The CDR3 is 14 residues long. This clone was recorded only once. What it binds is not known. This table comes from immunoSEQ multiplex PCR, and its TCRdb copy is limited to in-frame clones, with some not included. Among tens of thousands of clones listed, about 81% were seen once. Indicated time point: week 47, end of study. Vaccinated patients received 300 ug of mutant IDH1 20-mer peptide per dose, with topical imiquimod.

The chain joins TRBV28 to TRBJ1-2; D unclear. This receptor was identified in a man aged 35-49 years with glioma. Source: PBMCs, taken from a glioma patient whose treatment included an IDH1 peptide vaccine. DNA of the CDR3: TGTGCCAGCAGTTTAGGAGGAGGCCTGACCGGCTACACCTTC. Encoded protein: CASSLGGGLTGYTF.